This TCR beta chain was recovered during a study of T-cell reconstitution after alpha-beta-depleted transplantation in children. This clonotype was observed many times. Per the germline V gene, CDR1 is MNHEY and CDR2 is SVGEGT. Trimming took 0 bases from V and 0 from J, leaving 14 bases between them. The CDR3 contains 17 residues. Unique molecular identifiers were used in preparing the TCRbeta library. TCRdb reanalysed the PCR reads using MiXCR and keeps one entry per CDR3 protein. The sample consists of 80,000 to 95,000 distinct CDR3 sequences, 6.5% to 8.5% of them appearing once. This sequence originates from a human donor who donated a stem cell graft to a child with congenital amegakaryocytic thrombocytopenia. The material sequenced was PBMCs from the stem cell graft donor, taken from the stem cell graft. The chain couples TRBV6-2 or TRBV6-3 to TRBJ2-5; D ambiguous. The CDR3 DNA follows: TGTGCCAGCAGTTACTCGGTCGTTAATTGGTACCAAGAGACCCAGTACTTC. Translation gives CASSYSVVNWYQETQYF.